This TCR beta chain is drawn from a study of blood T cell repertoires in COVID-19. V shed 7 bases, J shed 7 bases, and the junction held 12 bases outside the gene matches. CDR1 is SQVTM, CDR2 ANQGSEA, per germline. The CDR3 has 14 amino acids. Only in-frame clones appear in the TCRdb table, and some are missing; sequencing was by immunoSEQ multiplex PCR. This table holds 250,000 to 350,000 clones, less than 85% found once. The sample taken for sequencing was peripheral blood. This receptor was taken from a human donor with COVID-19, enrolled during active disease. The donor label of this sample is uncertain. The chain joins TRBV29-1 to TRBJ2-5; 10 positions match TRBD2. CDR3 residues: CSAVAGGARGTQYF. CDR3 coding DNA: TGCAGCGCCGTAGCGGGAGGTGCGCGGGGGACCCAGTACTTC.